The clone carrying this T cell receptor (beta chain) was recorded a few times. Antigen: not known. Patients chosen for sequencing had shown CD8+CD57+ cell expansion by flow cytometry. The study sampled blood from patients who had received no therapy. This sample was included in a study of CD8+CD57+ T cells in acquired aplastic anemia. Background on the study: DNA per sorted CD4+ or CD8+ sample ranged about 0.18 to 30 ug, averaging 3.2 ug.

Profiles of TCR beta VDJ and CDR3 were generated from a genomic DNA template. TCRdb independently ran MiXCR on the reads; one entry per CDR3 protein. Of more than 250,000 distinct CDR3 sequences in the sample, 65% to 90% are singletons; the top ten hold about two fifths. Overall study results and limits: Fewer than 35 sequences, all CD8+ CDR3, were shared between patients and controls. With respect to CD8+ Simpson's diversity, patients and controls did not differ significantly.

This receptor was identified in a human donor with aplastic anemia. Specimen: sorted CD4+, CD8+, or CD8+CD57+ T cells (not recorded which) from PBMCs.

The CDR3 is CASSVGSDTQSYYF. The CDR3 DNA reads as TGTGCCAGCAGCGTAGGTTCCGATACGCAGTCTTATTATTTT. The chain joins TRBV9 to TRBJ2-3; no clear D gene. Trimming left V 0 bases short and J 15 bases short, with 20 bases between. Germline-derived CDR1 and CDR2 are SGDLS and YYNGEE. The CDR3 loop spans 14 amino acids. Complete variable domain (other parts from reference TRBV9 and TRBJ2-3): DSGVTQTPKHLITATGQRVTLRCSPRSGDLSVYWYQQSLDQGLQFLIQYYNGEERAKGNILERFSAQQFPDLHSELNLSSLELGDSALYFCASSVGSDTQSYYFGPGTRLTVL.